Described below is a single T cell receptor beta chain sequence and its context. The antigen it recognizes is unknown. Nothing much larger sits one base from this clone, and base qualities are not available. This sample is drawn from a study of cytomegalovirus exposure and HLA in healthy donors (dated by TCRdb to about 2017). Describing the broader study: According to an earlier analysis of 587 of the donors, about 190 million T cells yielded over 90 million unique TCR beta sequences and 250 to 350 Gb of sequence data. To study patterns of TCR occurrence, a later analysis re-analyzed previously published TCR beta repertoires from under 750 donors and added high-resolution HLA genotyping. The aim of the study was to test whether cataloging public T cell receptors could identify signatures of past pathogen exposure. A separate validation cohort of 100 to 150 different subjects was used in addition to the 666-subject first cohort. The study used immunosequencing to profile the T cell repertoires of under 700 subjects and linked those repertoires to cytomegalovirus serostatus. Every discovery cohort repertoire had been produced on one sequencing platform. Genome-wide SNP genotypes for about three fifths of the roughly 700 donors were used in a later genetic analysis, which treated that subset as a discovery cohort. Donor age, sex, ethnicity and CMV serostatus were compiled alongside the repertoire data. Of the 398 genotyped donors, roughly 76% were placed in the genetic ancestry cluster associated with self-reported Caucasian donors. The number of donors typed differed by locus, with roughly 620-630 for A, B, C, DRB1 and DQB1, around 520 for DQA1, nearly 610 for DPA1, and around 450 for DPB1. Among 398 genotyped donors of the cohort, an average of approximately 240,000 unique TCR beta nucleotide sequences were sequenced per donor, approximately 20% of them non-productive. To predict cytomegalovirus infection status, the study brought together high-throughput TCR immunosequencing, statistical association of individual TCRs with disease status, and machine learning. Both class I and class II loci were covered by HLA typing, at four-digit resolution. Because of strong linkage in the cohort, roughly five DR-DQ haplotypes were treated as single units for association and clustering. Rather than drawing on any new phenotypic data, the later analysis identified candidate immune exposures from TCR beta sequences and the way those sequences occurred across donors. An earlier analysis of more than 450 of the donors used high-throughput TCR beta sequencing to judge whether each TCR beta V gene segment behaved as functional or pseudogenic. An early release that covered about 600 HLA-typed donors contained about 290 gigabases of sequencing data and 65 million to 100 million unique TCR sequences.

Study-wide findings and limitations: A later analysis found that most CMV-associated TCR beta chains appeared HLA-restricted, with HLA associations seemingly driven largely by CMV exposure. Correlated functional status among segregating V segments might reflect linkage disequilibrium, but an unknown experimental factor could not be ruled out. A later genetic analysis reported fewer N-insertions in productive TCRs among donors in an Asian-associated ancestry cluster than the 666-donor mean. Roughly uniform sequencing depth across donors was assumed in presence/absence analyses, although this assumption may not hold. A later analysis found that HLA-associated TCR beta chains were more clonally expanded and had lower generation probabilities than equally common non-associated chains. Cytomegalovirus status was reported to be diagnosed by the classifier with high specificity and sensitivity in both the original and validation cohorts. Specific HLA alleles were associated with over 15,000 TCR beta sequences at a false discovery rate of 0.05 in a later analysis. In a later analysis, several top co-occurrence clusters were reported to appear linked to parvovirus B19, influenza, CMV and Epstein-Barr virus. A further reported finding was that TCR beta sequences accurately predicted the HLA-A and HLA-B alleles for most subjects in the first cohort. A cluster of highly shared sequence variants was judged likely to represent a technical artifact of the sequencing pipeline. In a later analysis, the rate of TCR association differed among HLA loci, with DRB1 alleles having the most associated TCRs and HLA-C alleles having the fewest. Most TCR sequences were observed very rarely across donors, whereas some public TCRs were present in many individuals. When HLA alleles, especially DR and DQ, strongly co-occurred, attributing TCR associations to individual alleles was difficult. A few of the identified cytomegalovirus-associated TCR beta chains were confirmed in vitro to be specific for cytomegalovirus antigens. V-gene and J-gene trimming of TCR beta chains was associated with a missense DCLRE1C variant in a later genetic analysis, and the association was replicated in an independent cohort. The authors suggested that the approach could potentially be generalized to other disease states and immunological phenotypes. A total of 150 to 200 TCR beta chains were listed by the study as associated with cytomegalovirus. HLA typing was unavailable for some donors at each locus, so association tests used only the typed subset. This cohort had only TCR beta chains sequenced, and the lack of alpha or paired-chain data limited which features could be detected. In an earlier analysis of approximately 590 of the donors, most TCR beta V segments appeared in productive rearrangements about 87% or about 30% of the time, broadly matching IMGT annotations. Some IMGT-functional V segments, including TRBV6-2 and TRBV6-3, could not be told apart with the 87-base-pair reads, so those segments were excluded. Over 15 rarely observed V segments, including chromosome 9 orphons, were excluded from the earlier analysis of approximately 500 of the donors because counts were too low. The only immune exposure information available for the cohort was CMV serostatus.

The cohort comprised fewer than 750 healthy bone marrow donors. All cohort members were sampled while nominally healthy, although unrecorded immune exposures were likely present. The donor tested CMV seronegative, placing the donor among the 350 to 400 seronegative members of the cohort. Each donor provided a peripheral blood sample, and peripheral blood mononuclear cells were used for TCR beta sequencing. The Qiagen DNeasy Blood Extraction Kit was used to extract genomic DNA from the blood cell samples. V is cut by 4 bases and J by 6 bases, and the space between the germline ends is 8 bases. The CDR3, cysteine through phenylalanine, is 12 amino acids long. The kept DNA is CDR3 alone, 36 bases in frame from the first base. As encoded in the germline V gene, CDR1 is SGHVS while CDR2 is FQNEAQ. The protocol used for the library was the immunoSEQ multiplex PCR assay. For the multiplex PCR, a mixture combining 60 forward primers for TCR Vbeta segments and 13 reverse primers for TCR Jbeta segments was used. The CDR3 region of rearranged TCR beta genes was amplified from genomic DNA with a multiplex PCR assay. The Illumina HiSeq System was used to sequence the amplified TCR beta libraries as 87-base-pair reads. Under the source paper's analysis protocol: Across the 500 to 750 repertoires, a later analysis counted some 80 million unique TCR beta chains, 9 million to 14 million of which were shared by at least two donors. Raw reads were error-corrected and collapsed into unique sequences with a nearest-neighbor algorithm that merged closely related sequences to remove PCR and sequencing errors. To assign V, D and J gene segments, CDR3 sequences were aligned to IMGT reference sequences. For a sequence to be retained, a match of at least six nucleotides to both a V gene segment and a J gene segment was required. A rearrangement was called productive if the CDR3 had no stop codons and remained in frame with V and J, and every other rearrangement was called non-productive. CDR3 was defined by IMGT convention, running from the second conserved V-encoded cysteine to the conserved J-encoded phenylalanine. The earlier analysis of 450 to 750 of the donors excluded any sequence lacking an unambiguous match to a single V gene segment. An earlier analysis of 500 to 600 of the donors classified V segments as functional when productive rearrangements were above 56.7% and as segregating when the standard deviation between donors was above 5%. A statistical classification framework was developed to diagnose cytomegalovirus status using the catalog of TCR beta chain sequences. V and J gene assignment, in a later analysis, came from comparing TCR nucleotide sequences with IMGT/GENE-DB human TR gene sequences. The TCRdist pipeline was used in a later analysis to assign CDR3 sequences and most-parsimonious VDJ recombination scenarios. In a later analysis, each TCR beta chain was defined by its CDR3 amino acid sequence together with its V-gene family, and reads lacking a unique V-gene family were excluded. As a way to deal with suspected cross-contamination and a sequencing artifact, a later analysis dropped hundreds of nucleotide sequences that were highly shared and had low generation probability. A later analysis calculated a clonal expansion index for each public chain from normalized within-repertoire ranks of inferred template counts. In a later analysis, generation probabilities were computed using a VDJ recombination model fitted to out-of-frame rearrangements, and the results were checked against IGoR. In a later analysis, hypergeometric tests were used to score TCR-TCR, TCR-HLA and TCR-CMV co-occurrence, with a repertoire-size bias correction applied to TCR pairs. False discovery rates were estimated in a later analysis by permuting HLA or CMV assignments 20 times. In a later analysis, co-occurring TCRs were grouped using DBSCAN, with TCRdist sequence similarity added in when clustering inside HLA-allele-positive subsets. Repertoires with fewer than 30,000 or more than 120,000 public chains were left out of co-occurrence clustering, as were about 5 repertoires with anomalous nucleotide sharing. The clones in this table, taken by TCRdb from immuneACCESS, are in-frame only. Not every clone is retained; where verified, under half of the shortfall comes from an unresolved V gene, and the cause of the rest is unknown. The V and J calls and the clone size are those of that table, but D and trimming were determined from the DNA. The sample contains around 96,000 clones, over 75% of them found a single time. The top ten constitute 2% to 2.5% of the sample.

The chain is made from TRBV7-8 and TRBJ2-3; no confident D gene assignment can be made. Source material: PBMCs. The TCR was taken from a young man in good health and CMV-seronegative. The DNA sequence reads TGTGCCAGCAGCTCCCCTCTGGATACGCAGTATTTT. This codes for CASSSPLDTQYF.